This is a list of T cell receptor beta chains from one sample in a study of cytomegalovirus exposure and HLA in healthy donors. Clones were sequenced by immunoSEQ multiplex PCR, and TCRdb holds only the in-frame ones, with some missing. Of roughly 250,000 clones in the sample, roughly 80% were seen once. Specimen: PBMCs. These receptors originate from a girl aged 2 to 10 in good health and CMV-seronegative. Each CDR3 is given without its conserved first and last residue. D genes are given only for firm matches.

D,J,V,CDR3
NA,TRBJ1-1,TRBV28,ASSFGRSTEAF
TRBD2,TRBJ2-3,TRBV6-8,ASSHPSAGLASADTQY
TRBD1,TRBJ1-4,TRBV7-9,ASSGAGGNEKLF
NA,TRBJ2-1,TRBV7-3,ASSLQGAALYNEQF
TRBD1,TRBJ1-3,TRBV6-5,ASSLGQGSAGNTIY
TRBD1,TRBJ2-1,TRBV7-6,ASSSPRGQAPYNEQF
TRBD2,TRBJ2-3,TRBV5-4,ASSLLLAGNTDTQY
TRBD1,TRBJ1-1,TRBV18,ASSPFRDSEAF
TRBD1,TRBJ1-2,TRBV10-3,AISDGGQYIGDGYT
TRBD1,TRBJ1-1,TRBV5-6,ASAGDRGPHRGTEAF
NA,TRBJ2-5,TRBV2,ASSDDPPGQETQY
TRBD1,TRBJ2-3,TRBV27,ASSLSYRGNTDTQY
TRBD1,TRBJ1-6,TRBV6-5,ASSNRDRESPLH
NA,TRBJ2-7,TRBV7-9,ASSFPDRDFYEQY
TRBD2,TRBJ2-3,TRBV6-6,ASRGLGVKTDTQY
TRBD2,TRBJ2-7,TRBV5-6,ASSGTSGGHEQY
TRBD1,TRBJ1-1,TRBV28,ASSPGDRGTEAF
NA,TRBJ1-2,TRBV28,ASSLTDTAYYGYT
NA,TRBJ1-1,TRBV7-9,ASSLAGRGATEAF
NA,TRBJ1-5,TRBV28,ASSLWTRPSNQPQH
NA,TRBJ2-1,TRBV4-1,ASSQDLAGSYNEQF
TRBD1,TRBJ2-7,TRBV25-1,ASSDTPGGQGLYEQY
TRBD1,TRBJ2-7,TRBV27,ASSFGTGGYEQY
TRBD1,TRBJ2-2,TRBV7-2,ASSRDRANTGELF
TRBD2,TRBJ2-5,TRBV18,ASSPQMLAGGETQY
NA,TRBJ2-7,TRBV7-3,ASSLGRDEQY
NA,TRBJ1-2,TRBV28,ASSLGGLDGYT
NA,TRBJ2-7,TRBV5-1,ASSFRRPNSYEQY
NA,TRBJ2-5,TRBV4-2,ASSQGEMAGQGRTQY
NA,TRBJ2-5,TRBV15,ATSSRDQETQY
NA,TRBJ2-7,TRBV11-2,ASSLDRGRGEQY
NA,TRBJ2-3,TRBV5-1,ASSLADRSSTDTQY
NA,TRBJ1-2,TRBV6-1,ATALRGVVEYGYT
TRBD1,TRBJ2-7,TRBV27,ASKGTGDLSYEQY
NA,TRBJ2-3,TRBV13,ASSLVGEADTQY
TRBD2,TRBJ2-1,TRBV6-5,ACSYEASGTNEQF
NA,TRBJ2-7,TRBV18,ASSLRDIRYEQY
NA,NA,TRBV6-6,ASKEMDRNSYEQY
TRBD1,TRBJ1-5,TRBV2,ASRKGQTSNQPQH
TRBD1,TRBJ2-2,TRBV7-9,SSTPARGQNGNTGELF
NA,TRBJ2-7,TRBV11-2,ASSLGLGASEQY
NA,TRBJ1-6,TRBV6-6,ASRGPTNSPLH
TRBD2,TRBJ2-3,TRBV19,ASSITASGANTDTQY
NA,TRBJ2-1,TRBV11-1,ASSLIGVHEQF
NA,TRBJ1-1,TRBV7-6,ASSLGGGWGTEAF
NA,TRBJ2-1,TRBV29-1,SVAGKEGAYNEQF